This T cell receptor (beta chain) was identified in a study of shared clonotypes between healthy human individuals (dated by TCRdb to the early 2020s). In the study overall: A few men and two women, aged 18 to 49 years, made up the cohort. Blood TCR repertoires of a handful of healthy adults were deeply sequenced to estimate repertoire size and the extent of clonotype sharing between individuals. For each donor, three plates each were used for CD4 naive and CD4 memory, two plates were used for CD8 naive, and one plate was used for CD8 memory. Libraries were prepared and TCR repertoires were sequenced by different laboratories using diverse techniques, in order to increase sequencing depth and limit assay-specific biases. Leukapheresis yielded between about 0.94 and 9.5 billion PBMCs per donor.

Results the study describes overall, beyond this receptor: Across a few donors, approximately 4.6% of naive CD4, approximately 3.6% of naive CD8, about 2.3% of memory CD4, and approximately 0.42% of memory CD8 clonotypes were shared. Higher generation probabilities were observed for clonotypes shared by all four sorted-subset donors than for non-shared clonotypes. Rarefaction of sorted-subset datasets indicated incomplete sequencing despite the large sequencing depth. Based on pairwise subsampling, the degree of clonotype sharing among donors was expected to be affected by sequencing depth. Sampling was limited to blood, and TCR repertoires in tissue likely differ from TCR repertoires in blood. Larger estimated clonotype richness was generally found for naive subsets than for memory subsets. The genetic and exposure-history diversity represented was limited by the small number of donors.

Using the deep immunoSEQ assay, multiplex PCR amplified TCR CDR3 regions from genomic DNA. Extracted genomic DNA from each cell subset was distributed evenly across all wells of several immunoSEQ 96-well plates, and each plate was treated as a replicate. Each replicate PCR for sorted subsets received roughly 200 ng genomic DNA, equal to roughly 30,000 T cell genomes. The purified libraries were quantified using a Qubit 3.0 fluorometer, sized with a Bioanalyzer 2100, and then quantified again using the KAPA Library Quantification kit. Each immunoSEQ 96-well plate was sequenced on its own single-read 150-cycle Illumina NextSeq 550 flow cell. Under the source paper's analysis protocol: Because only junctional sequences without quality scores were contained in the immunoSEQ output, filtering matching that applied to full-length reads could not be performed. Sequences were annotated with PyIR, a Python wrapper for IgBLAST v1.9, using IMGT germline references to assign V/J genes and CDR3. Reads with weak V/J assignments (E-value above 1e-6), missing CDR3, stop codons, out-of-frame junctions, or ambiguous translated residues were removed. A V3J clonotype was defined by an identical inferred V gene, J gene, and CDR3 amino acid sequence. To compute the percentage overlap between repertoires, the number of shared unique clonotypes was divided by the size of the smaller repertoire. Repertoire richness was assessed with RTK rarefaction, the Chao1 estimator, and Recon v2.1 estimates of unobserved clonotypes. For all TCRbeta clonotypes obtained by the gDNA method from four donors, generation probabilities were computed with OLGA. As stored in TCRdb, this immuneACCESS dataset retains in-frame rearrangements with V and J assigned. A fraction of the clones does not appear; measured against another copy, unresolved V genes explain less than half of the discrepancy, and the remainder lacks a known reason. The D gene and trimming were derived from the DNA, and the V and J assignments and clone size from that table. The sample table holds about 1,800,000 clones, of which just under 95% were seen once. Approximately 1% of the sample belongs to the ten largest clones.

From the cysteine up to the phenylalanine, the CDR3 has a length of 13 residues. The CDR3 DNA has 39 bases and is translated from base 1. CDR1 is given as SGHTA and CDR2 as FQGNSA, both from the germline V gene. V and J lose 1 base and 6 bases, and a span of 8 bases separates them. CD8 naive samples consisted of CD45RO-negative cells that were positively selected for CCR7, yielding a CD45RA+CCR7+ population without TemRA cells. The donors were healthy, HIV-negative adults who had no recently reported acute infections or vaccinations. Only Caucasian adults living in Nashville, Tennessee, USA were represented among the donors. After blood collection by leukapheresis, PBMCs were isolated using Ficoll-Histopaque density gradient centrifugation and then cryopreserved in the vapor phase of liquid nitrogen. Analytical flow cytometry was used to check the purity and quantity of every magnetically sorted T cell population. From each sorted fraction, genomic DNA was isolated and quantified by UV absorbance on a Nanodrop 2000c.

Worth noting for this clone: Its cognate antigen has yet to be identified. No much larger clone exists at a distance of one base, and base qualities are not known.

Sequenced material: naive CD8+ T cells sorted from blood. The meaning of the sample's cell subset or site label: CD45RA+CCR7+. This receptor was obtained from a man aged 18 to 35 in good health. Rearrangement joined TRBV7-2 to TRBJ2-3, with the D assignment possibly TRBD1 or TRBD2, given 5 matching bases for each. The sequenced DNA: TGTGCCAGCAGCTTAGGGTGGGGGGATACGCAGTATTTT. This yields the protein CASSLGWGDTQYF.